Presented here are 17 T cell receptor beta chains from one specimen sequenced in a study of T cells after yellow fever vaccination. TCRdb re-analysed the 5' RACE reads in MiXCR, keeping a single row per CDR3 protein. The sample has approximately 240,000 distinct CDR3 sequences, approximately 3.8% seen once. The source material was PBMCs, sampled 15 days after the yellow fever booster vaccination. The receptors come from a young man who received the YFV17D yellow fever vaccine.

This clonotype was recorded at least ten times. The CDR3 loop reads CASSLRMGSGGWGNTQYF. CDR3 nucleotide sequence: TGTGCCAGCAGCTTAAGGATGGGTAGCGGGGGATGGGGGAATACGCAGTATTTT. J is TRBJ2-3 and V is TRBV7-2, with 9 nucleotides matching TRBD2. Germline-derived CDR1 and CDR2 are SGHTA and FQGNSA. This CDR3 contains 18 residues. The junction had 16 bases not matched to a gene; V was cut back by 2 bases and J by 7 bases.

This clonotype was counted many times. The CDR3 region is CASSLAVTYGYTF. CDR3 nucleotides: TGTGCCAGCAGCTTGGCGGTCACCTATGGCTACACCTTC. V and J are TRBV7-9 and TRBJ1-2; D gene ambiguous. CDR3 length: 13 amino acids. With 3 bases removed from V and 4 bases from J, the gap between germline ends came to 9 bases. CDR1 and CDR2 from the germline V gene are SEHNR and FQNEAQ (reference sequence).

This clonotype was observed at least ten times. This chain links TRBV12-3 or TRBV12-4 with TRBJ1-5; D perhaps matches TRBD1 (5 bases). This CDR3 has 12 amino acids. Trimming stripped 5 bases from V and 9 bases from J, with 11 bases between. Here the CDR3 DNA reads TGTGCCAGCAGTCCCGGGGGTGGGCCCCAGCATTTT. This encodes CASSPGGGPQHF.

In this sample, this clonotype turned up many times. The genes are TRBV28 and TRBJ1-1; 7 positions match TRBD1. V shed 3 bases, J shed 4 bases, and the junction held 14 bases outside the gene matches. Germline assignment: CDR1 MDHEN and CDR2 SYDVKM. This CDR3 has 17 residues. The CDR3 sequence: CASSLGVRHRGITEAFF. Here the CDR3 DNA reads TGTGCCAGCAGTTTGGGGGTACGTCACAGGGGTATCACTGAAGCTTTCTTT.

This clonotype showed up just a few times. The chain is built from TRBV30 and TRBJ1-5, with D possibly matching TRBD1 (6 bases). V lost 1 base to trimming and J lost 7 bases, with 11 bases between them. CDR1 is GTSNPN and CDR2 is SVGIG in the germline V gene (reference sequence). There are 13 residues in the CDR3. The CDR3 region is CAWSAGDGQPQHF. CDR3 nucleotide sequence: TGTGCCTGGAGTGCAGGGGACGGCCAGCCCCAGCATTTT.

This clonotype was detected ten times or more. The V and J genes are TRBV20-1 and TRBJ2-7, with D unclear. V lost 1 base and J 6 bases, leaving 10 bases between the germline ends. From germline, CDR1 is DFQATT and CDR2 SNEGSKA (reference sequence). The CDR3 loop spans 12 amino acids. The CDR3: CSARVLGTEQYF. CDR3 nucleotide sequence: TGCAGTGCTAGAGTTTTGGGTACCGAGCAGTACTTC.

This clonotype was picked up many times. The chain has TRBV12-3 or TRBV12-4 and TRBJ2-5; D is uncertain. V lost 3 bases to trimming and J lost 2 bases, with 10 bases between them. This CDR3 region has 14 residues. Here the CDR3 reads CASSFRQPQETQYF. CDR3 nucleotide sequence: TGTGCCAGCAGTTTCAGGCAGCCACAAGAGACCCAGTACTTC.

This clonotype has at least ten counts. The chain is built from TRBV7-9 and TRBJ1-2; perhaps TRBD1 as D (6 bases). CDR1 and CDR2 from the germline V gene are SEHNR and FQNEAQ (reference sequence). CDR3 length: 13 residues. Trimming took 4 bases from V and 8 from J, leaving 14 bases between them. CDR3 DNA sequence: TGTGCCAGCAGCTCCGTACAGGGTGACGGCTACACCTTC. Its protein is CASSSVQGDGYTF.

This clonotype came up many times. The rearrangement uses TRBV5-1 and TRBJ1-2; tentative D call: TRBD1 (5 bases). Germline values: CDR1 SGHRS, CDR2 YFSETQ. Trimming removed 7 bases at V and 6 bases at J, with 13 bases between. The CDR3 has 12 amino acids. The CDR3 sequence is CASSRTPDGYTF. DNA of the CDR3: TGCGCCAGCTCGAGGACACCTGATGGCTACACCTTC.

The table lists this clonotype with many counts. This sequence joins TRBV7-6 and TRBJ2-5; D not resolved. Germline assignment: CDR1 SGHVS and CDR2 FNYEAQ. The CDR3 is made up of 17 amino acids. V was shortened by 2 bases and J by 2 bases, with 18 bases between the two germline ends. CDR3 DNA sequence: TGTGCCAGCAGCTTAAGCAGGCCCGGGTTGGGACAAGAGACCCAGTACTTC. As protein: CASSLSRPGLGQETQYF.

Ten or more counts support this clonotype. The CDR3 coding sequence is TGTGCCAGCCGCCTATGGGGGGAGGACAATGAGCAGTTCTTC. Translation: CASRLWGEDNEQFF. The genes are TRBV2 and TRBJ2-1, with D maybe TRBD2 (6 bases). Germline lookup yields CDR1 SNHLY and CDR2 FYNNEI. The CDR3 is 14 residues long. V was pared by 8 bases and J by 5 bases, with 16 bases between.

This clonotype was counted many times. The chain has TRBV5-1 and TRBJ1-2; TRBD1 might be the D (5 bases). The germline V gene has CDR1 SGHRS and CDR2 YFSETQ. There are 13 residues in the CDR3. Trimming removed 0 bases from V and 8 bases from J, with 11 bases in between. Written as DNA, the CDR3 is TGCGCCAGCAGCTTGGCCGGGACGGAAGGCTACACCTTC. This sequence encodes CASSLAGTEGYTF.

This clonotype appeared many times. The chain joins TRBV20-1 to TRBJ1-2; D remains unclear. The germline V and J ends were trimmed by 6 bases and 7 bases, with 18 bases remaining between them. Germline V gene lookup returns CDR1 DFQATT and CDR2 SNEGSKA (reference sequence). The CDR3 covers 13 residues. DNA for the CDR3: TGCAGTGCCCGCCTGGGTGGCCGCCTTGGCTACACCTTC. Translated, it gives CSARLGGRLGYTF.

This clonotype has ten or more counts. J is TRBJ2-7 and V is TRBV28, with a weak D call TRBD2 (6 bases). The V and J ends lost 4 bases and 0 bases respectively, with 13 bases between them. This CDR3 comprises 15 residues. From germline, CDR1 is MDHEN and CDR2 SYDVKM. CDR3: CASSYARESSYEQYV. The CDR3 DNA follows: TGTGCCAGCAGTTACGCCCGGGAGAGCTCCTACGAGCAGTACGTC.

This clonotype has at least ten counts. The chain couples TRBV7-6 to TRBJ2-3; no reliable D call. The CDR3 totals 14 residues. Germline CDR1 is SGHVS and CDR2 is FNYEAQ. V lost 2 bases and J 4 bases, leaving 10 bases between the germline ends. In DNA form, the CDR3 reads TGTGCCAGCAGCTTACTTCCGCCAGCAGATACGCAGTATTTT. Amino acid sequence: CASSLLPPADTQYF.

This clonotype was counted ten times or more. The V gene is TRBV2, the J gene TRBJ1-2; D might be TRBD1 (6 bases). V was pared by 6 bases and J by 4 bases, with 15 bases between. CDR1 SNHLY and CDR2 FYNNEI come from the germline V gene. This CDR3 has 14 amino acids. CDR3 bases: TGTGCCAGCAGGGGCAGGGGTCGGGTCTATGGCTACACCTTC. This translates into CASRGRGRVYGYTF.

This clonotype was seen repeatedly, ten times or more. The V call is TRBV11-2, the J call TRBJ2-1; TRBD2 matches 8 bases. V was clipped by 4 bases and J by 5 bases; unmatched bases: 13. The CDR3 covers 17 residues. Per the germline V gene, CDR1 is SGHAT and CDR2 is FQNNGV. This chain's CDR3 is CASSSPLSGGFDNEQFF. The DNA of the CDR3 is TGTGCCAGCAGCTCCCCTCTGAGCGGGGGATTCGACAATGAGCAGTTCTTC.